This T cell receptor (beta chain) was found in a study of identical twins (dated by TCRdb to 2016 to 2018). About the full investigation: The study deep-sequenced TCR alpha and beta repertoires from monozygotic twins, unrelated adults of various ages and cord blood to test whether fetal clonotypes persist. To rule out contamination, replicate twin experiments were performed at different times with different library preparation protocols.

In regard to this clonotype: This clone's antigen is unknown. No much larger clone is present one base from it, and per-base qualities are unavailable.

Every donor in the study was a healthy Caucasian. The twin cohort consisted of three pairs of female monozygotic twins, all aged about 18 to 29 years. Peripheral blood mononuclear cells were used as the source from which RNA for TCR libraries was isolated. From V the trimming removes 9 bases and from J it removes 6 bases, while the gene matches leave 10 bases of the junction unaccounted for. The CDR3 measures 14 amino acids from cysteine to phenylalanine. The retained sequence is limited to the CDR3, 42 bases, with the frame set at the first base. Receptor libraries were prepared by 5' RACE. The instrument was an Illumina HiSeq 2000. A universal primer binding site was introduced by template switching, and a unique molecular identifier was present in the final cDNA, enabling accurate counting of TCR cDNA molecules. First-strand cDNA for TCR alpha and beta chains was synthesized from specific primers in the conserved constant-segment region. To control for contamination, each cDNA library was double barcoded with a SMART-Mk sample barcode plus Illumina barcodes. TruSeq adapter sequences, together with Illumina sample barcodes, were added in two successive PCR steps. The Illumina HiSeq platform was used with custom primers to sequence TCR alpha and beta cDNA libraries. From the authors' description of their analysis: MiGEC was used to process raw reads and extract unique molecular identifiers, and MiXCR was used to find CDR3 positions. Recombination models were inferred per individual with the repgenHMM and IGoR tools using an EM algorithm. Shared clonotype analysis was performed with the tcR package in R, normalizing sharing by the product of cloneset sizes. To study raw recombination free of thymic and clonal selection effects, out-of-frame nonproductive sequences were analyzed. TCRdb reworked the public reads: Q25 trimming with fastp, MiXCR clone assembly, productive beta chains retained. A single entry per CDR3 protein holds the most common genes and DNA from its merged rows. The V and J calls reflect TCRdb's pipeline rather than the authors' work. This sample gives some 600,000 distinct CDR3 sequences in total; around 7.4% of them show up just once. The top ten constitute about 1.6% of the sample.

Study-level results and caveats: Because the same donors could not be followed over many years, the conclusions relied on cross-sectional statistical analysis. Zero-insertion analyses could be partly confounded by invariant T cells such as MAIT and iNKT, though diverse VJ usage argued against such confounding for most clonotypes. Recombination models systematically underestimated out-of-frame TCR alpha sharing in monozygotic twins but agreed with sharing between unrelated individuals. Compared with coincidental sharing between unrelated individuals, an excess of low generation-probability sequences was observed among out-of-frame TCR alpha sequences shared between twins. Abundant cord blood beta clonotypes carried fewer insertions; young adult naive repertoires showed a weaker similar trend, while memory repertoires showed none. Excess twin sharing in beta out-of-frame sequences was weaker because fewer shared sequences lowered the signal-to-noise ratio.

The same data also went into a second study, on yellow fever vaccine responses in identical twins. That second report states: The T cell response to vaccination in identical twins was reported by the authors to appear partly convergent and partly personalized. The study precisely tracked vaccine-responding T cell clones in identical twins.

This TCR was sampled from a woman aged 18-29 years in good health. The chain is encoded by TRBV12-3 or TRBV12-4 joined to TRBJ2-2; TRBD1 aligns with 7 central bases. The source material was PBMCs. The CDR3 reads as follows: CASLRDSIPGELFF. The DNA sequence reads TGTGCCAGTCTCCGGGACAGCATTCCCGGGGAGCTGTTTTTT.